This record covers a single T cell receptor (beta chain). Its antigen is undetermined. These data are taken from a study of radiotherapy plus CTLA-4 blockade in lung cancer. In the study overall: An objective response was seen in roughly a sixth of patients, and disease control in about 31%.

TCRdb's copy holds only in-frame clones and misses some; the assay was immunoSEQ multiplex PCR. Of about 73,000 clones listed, roughly 84% are singletons. Each patient with chemo-refractory metastatic non-small-cell lung cancer was treated with focal radiation plus CTLA-4 blockade using ipilimumab. General study findings and limits: According to reports, early shifts in blood T cell clones, alongside interferon-beta, forecast response most accurately. Subsequent to radiotherapy plus ipilimumab, tumor-derived TCR clones underwent expansion in blood.

The CDR3 loop spans 14 amino acids. Germline CDR1 and CDR2: GTSNPN and SVGIG (reference sequence). V trimming: 5 bases; J trimming: 6 bases; junction bases outside the gene matches: 10. This sequence joins TRBV30 and TRBJ1-5, with TRBD1 matching over 7 bases. The sequenced sample was peripheral blood, obtained from a patient treated with radiotherapy plus ipilimumab. The sequence was collected from a human donor with non-small cell lung cancer that progressed on radiotherapy plus ipilimumab. CDR3: CAWAYRGGGQPQHF. The CDR3 nucleotides read TGTGCCTGGGCTTACAGGGGAGGCGGTCAGCCCCAGCATTTT.